This is a list of T cell receptor beta chains from one sample in a study of somatic mutations in cytotoxic T cells in rheumatoid arthritis. Measured with immunoSEQ multiplex PCR; TCRdb has only the in-frame clones, and not every one. The profile shows under 20,000 clones, roughly nine tenths of them singletons. The specimen sequenced was CD8+ T cells sorted from blood. These receptors all stem from a man in his forties in good health. The conserved cysteine and the conserved F or W are not part of the CDR3 here. D genes are given only for firm matches.

TRBV15	TRBJ1-4	NA	ATRSNGVVGKLF
TRBV7-9	TRBJ2-7	NA	ASSLKGNGAYEQY
TRBV6-6	TRBJ1-5	NA	ASSYRTIGQPQH
TRBV19	TRBJ2-1	NA	ASSIVAGTDEQF
TRBV29-1	TRBJ2-3	TRBD1	SVASGDRVTDTQY
TRBV2	TRBJ1-1	NA	ASSDLEALNTEAF
TRBV7-9	TRBJ2-7	NA	ASSLDAVWGRYEQY
TRBV4-3	TRBJ2-3	TRBD2	ASSQVTSGDVDTQY
TRBV6-1	TRBJ2-6	NA	ASFAGANVLT
TRBV27	TRBJ1-3	NA	ASSLKGSPGNTIY
TRBV27	TRBJ2-3	TRBD2	ASIKGGRALSDTQY
TRBV29-1	TRBJ2-3	NA	SVEDGQDGTQY
TRBV13	TRBJ2-7	TRBD2	ASSLALAGGHEQY
TRBV5-1	TRBJ1-1	NA	ASSEGTEAF
TRBV28	TRBJ1-1	TRBD1	ASSFTGGAGTEAF
TRBV7-8	TRBJ2-3	NA	ASSPSGTDTQY
TRBV7-2	TRBJ1-2	NA	ASSLGAALGVYYGYT
TRBV28	TRBJ2-7	TRBD2	ASSFGGLAFYEQY
TRBV4-2	TRBJ2-1	TRBD2	ASSQELAGGGNEQF
TRBV5-4	TRBJ1-1	NA	ASSGGTVMNTEAF
TRBV6-5	TRBJ2-7	TRBD1	ASSSSRTGTLYEQY
TRBV27	TRBJ2-7	NA	ASSSEKSSYEQY
TRBV19	TRBJ2-5	TRBD2	ASSMTSGKYQETQY
TRBV7-8	TRBJ2-1	TRBD2	ASSYTRLAGPRNEQF
TRBV28	TRBJ1-3	NA	ASRPRIGNTIY